The 18 T cell receptor beta chains presented below share a single source sample, sequenced in a study of spatial heterogeneity in lung cancer. What these receptors recognize is not known. Time point noted: sample taken at primary tumor resection. General study points: It was found that expanded intratumoral alpha and beta TCR counts tracked tumor mutation counts.

From the 5' RACE reads, TCRdb called clonotypes with MiXCR, one entry per CDR3 protein. The table lists 15,000 to 20,000 distinct CDR3 sequences, around 5% of them singletons. The sequencing used lung tumor tissue, collected at surgery. The receptors come from a female donor with early-stage non-small cell lung cancer.

In this sample, this clonotype turned up many times. A library made for alpha chains picked up this beta chain off target, so its size means little. The chain carries TRBV9 and TRBJ2-3; TRBD2 agrees at 7 bases. Germline CDR1 reads SGDLS; CDR2 reads YYNGEE. Losses at the gene ends were 3 bases for V and 3 bases for J; bases not matched to a gene: 1. The CDR3 covers 13 residues. The DNA of the CDR3 is TGTGCCAGCAGCGCAGCGGGAACAGATACGCAGTATTTT. Protein sequence: CASSAAGTDTQYF.

This clonotype was counted many times. The library was built for alpha chains, so this beta chain is an off-target read and its size means little. The rearrangement links TRBV6-5 to TRBJ2-6, with TRBD1 matching over 11 bases. The J segment lost 2 bases and the V segment lost 5 bases, leaving 2 bases of the junction unmatched. Germline lookup yields CDR1 MNHEY and CDR2 SVGAGI. CDR3 length: 16 amino acids. DNA of the CDR3: TGTGCCAGCAGTCCGGACAGGGGGCCTGGGGCCAACGTCCTGACTTTC. Translation gives CASSPDRGPGANVLTF.

The sample holds many counts of this clonotype. This beta chain is off target for a library built for alpha chains, so its abundance means little. The J gene is TRBJ2-5, the V gene TRBV11-2; 11 positions match TRBD2. The CDR3 contains 14 residues. After removal of 5 bases from V and 5 bases from J, the junction contained 4 bases not matched to a gene. Germline V CDR1 and CDR2: SGHAT, FQNNGV. CDR3: CASSQTSGMETQYF. The CDR3 DNA reads as TGTGCCAGCAGCCAGACTAGCGGGATGGAGACCCAGTACTTC.

This clonotype was detected ten times or more. This beta chain came through as a stray read in a library set up for alpha chains, and its size says little. The V call is TRBV6-5, the J call TRBJ1-1; D gene ambiguous. Germline V gene lookup returns CDR1 MNHEY and CDR2 SVGAGI. V lost 5 bases to trimming and J lost 2 bases, with 9 bases between them. CDR3 length: 13 residues. The CDR3 bases are TGTGCCAGCAGTAAGCTATTAAACACTGAAGCTTTCTTT. Translating it yields CASSKLLNTEAFF.

Of note for this clonotype: Since the library was made to target alpha chains, this beta chain is a stray read and its abundance is not meaningful. The chain joins TRBV10-3 to TRBJ2-7; 10 bases align to TRBD1. V lost 4 bases, J lost 7 bases, and 10 bases stayed unmatched. Germline-derived CDR1 and CDR2 are ENHRY and SYGVKD. The CDR3 totals 15 residues. Here the CDR3 reads CAISASGDRGLEQYF. In nucleotides, the CDR3 is TGTGCCATCAGTGCCTCCGGGGACAGGGGCCTAGAGCAGTACTTC.

This clonotype was found many times. This beta chain lies outside the target of a library built for alpha chains; its clone size means little. The chain uses TRBV20-1 and TRBJ2-3, with 12 bases identical to TRBD2. V shed 2 bases, J shed 0 bases, and the junction held 6 bases outside the gene matches. This CDR3 has 17 amino acids. Germline V CDR1 and CDR2: DFQATT, SNEGSKA (reference sequence). CDR3 sequence (DNA): TGCAGTGCTAGATTTCTAGCGGGAGGGCCCAGCACAGATACGCAGTATTTT. Its protein is CSARFLAGGPSTDTQYF.

This clonotype came up many times. Since the library was made to target alpha chains, this beta chain is a stray read and its abundance is not meaningful. CDR3 DNA: TGTGCCATCAAACAGACAGGCGTCGGGCCCCAGCATTTT. It codes for CAIKQTGVGPQHF. This chain connects TRBV10-3 to TRBJ1-5; tentatively, D is TRBD1 (6 bases). CDR3 length: 13 amino acids. Trimming removed 7 bases from V and 9 bases from J, with 16 bases in between. Germline CDR1 and CDR2: ENHRY and SYGVKD.

This clonotype was counted many times. Since the library was made to target alpha chains, this beta chain is a stray read and its abundance is not meaningful. The rearrangement links TRBV29-1 to TRBJ2-5, with 9 bases identical to TRBD2. V trimming: 4 bases; J trimming: 0 bases; junction bases outside the gene matches: 6. Looked up from germline, CDR1 is SQVTM and CDR2 is ANQGSEA. The CDR3 covers 15 residues. The CDR3 here is CSVAGIAGDQETQYF. CDR3 in DNA: TGCAGCGTTGCAGGGATAGCGGGAGACCAAGAGACCCAGTACTTC.

This clonotype was recorded at least ten times. The library was built for alpha chains, so this beta chain is an off-target read and its size means little. This sequence joins TRBV2 and TRBJ1-5, with 7 bases aligning to TRBD1. From germline, CDR1 is SNHLY and CDR2 FYNNEI. The CDR3 has 13 residues. Losses at the gene ends were 7 bases for V and 5 bases for J; bases not matched to a gene: 5. CDR3 sequence (DNA): TGTGCCAGCACCCCACAGGGGTATCAGCCCCAGCATTTT. It is translated as CASTPQGYQPQHF.

This clonotype was seen at least ten times. Little can be read into the size of this beta chain, an off-target read in a library designed for alpha chains. The V and J genes are TRBV5-1 and TRBJ1-1; D unresolved. The CDR3 totals 13 residues. Trimming cost V 0 bases and J 5 bases, with 8 bases left between them. Per germline, CDR1 SGHRS and CDR2 YFSETQ. Here the CDR3 reads CASSLESKTEAFF. The CDR3 DNA follows: TGCGCCAGCAGCTTGGAGAGTAAGACTGAAGCTTTCTTT.

At least ten counts were recorded for this clonotype. The size of this beta chain means little, since it is a stray read in a library made for alpha chains. J is TRBJ2-7 and V is TRBV7-2; the D is unclear. V was clipped by 0 bases and J by 7 bases, with 10 bases between them. This CDR3 contains 13 residues. The germline gives CDR1 SGHTA, CDR2 FQGNSA. CDR3 amino acids: CASSLALGLEQYF. The CDR3 DNA follows: TGTGCCAGCAGCTTAGCGCTCGGGTTAGAGCAGTACTTC.

This clonotype was counted between two and nine times. Because this beta chain is a stray read in a library intended to capture alpha chains, its abundance should not be given much weight. The rearrangement joins TRBV5-4 to TRBJ2-5, with D perhaps TRBD1 (5 bases). CDR1 is SGHNT, CDR2 YYREEE, per germline (reference sequence). The V end was cut by 5 bases, the J end by 2 bases, with 13 bases between. This CDR3 has 14 amino acids. The CDR3, as DNA: TGTGCCAGCAGTTTTGACAGTTCACAAGAGACCCAGTACTTC. The encoded protein is CASSFDSSQETQYF. Based on the CDR3 plus reference TRBV5-4 and TRBJ2-5, the full variable domain is ETGVTQSPTHLIKTRGQQVTLRCSSQSGHNTVSWYQQALGQGPQFIFQYYREEENGRGNFPPRFSGLQFPNYSSELNVNALELDDSALYLCASSFDSSQETQYFGPGTRLLVL.

This clonotype was counted ten times or more. Being off target in a library aimed at alpha chains, this beta chain has a size of little meaning. This rearrangement joins TRBV11-3 to TRBJ2-5; weak D call: TRBD2 (5 bases). Germline loops: CDR1 SGHNT, CDR2 YENEEA. V lost 1 base to trimming and J lost 0 bases, with 15 bases between them. The CDR3 sequence is 17 residues long. CDR3 bases: TGTGCCAGCAGCTTAGGGACCGGCGGGCCGGACCAAGAGACCCAGTACTTC. This sequence encodes CASSLGTGGPDQETQYF.

This clonotype was picked up many times. This beta chain lies outside the target of a library built for alpha chains; its clone size means little. This rearrangement joins TRBV20-1 to TRBJ2-1; TRBD2 matches 15 bases. J lost 1 base, V lost 6 bases, and 4 bases had no gene match. Germline lookup yields CDR1 DFQATT and CDR2 SNEGSKA (reference sequence). The CDR3 contains 16 residues. CDR3 bases: TGCAGTGCCAGGACTAGCGGGAGGGCTTCCTACAATGAGCAGTTCTTC. Amino acid sequence: CSARTSGRASYNEQFF.

This clonotype was observed many times. Since the library was made to target alpha chains, this beta chain is a stray read and its abundance is not meaningful. The chain recombines TRBV3-1 with TRBJ2-3; the D gene is possibly TRBD1 (6 bases). This CDR3 has 16 residues. V was clipped by 5 bases and J by 2 bases, with 17 bases between them. Germline-derived CDR1 and CDR2 are LGHDT and YNNKEL (reference sequence). The CDR3 here is CASSKWTATFTDTQYF. CDR3 nucleotide sequence: TGTGCCAGCAGCAAGTGGACAGCGACGTTCACAGATACGCAGTATTTT.

This clonotype has more than one count but fewer than ten. The library was built for alpha chains, so this beta chain is an off-target read and its size means little. The CDR3 sequence: CASSIVHPLVHEQYF. The CDR3 coding sequence is TGTGCCAGTAGTATAGTACATCCCTTGGTCCACGAGCAGTACTTC. The chain is built from TRBV19 and TRBJ2-7; no definite D call. Germline V gives CDR1 LNHDA, CDR2 SQIVND (reference sequence). This CDR3 region has 15 residues. The V end was cut by 1 base, the J end by 5 bases, with 15 bases between. The entire variable domain, with the rest obtained from reference TRBV19 and TRBJ2-7, is as follows: DGGITQSPKYLFRKEGQNVTLSCEQNLNHDAMYWYRQDPGQGLRLIYYSQIVNDFQKGDIAEGYSVSREKKESFPLTVTSAQKNPTAFYLCASSIVHPLVHEQYFGPGTRLTVT.

As to this clonotype: Found in a library prepared for alpha chains, this beta chain is an off-target read, and its abundance has little meaning. The rearrangement joins TRBV28 to TRBJ2-1; D tentatively reads TRBD1 or TRBD2 (5 bases each). Germline lookup yields CDR1 MDHEN and CDR2 SYDVKM. V lost 1 base and J lost 8, with 18 bases in between. CDR3 size: 16 residues. CDR3: CASSLSGTSIRDEQFF. The CDR3 region has the DNA TGTGCCAGCAGTTTATCCGGGACCTCCATAAGGGATGAGCAGTTCTTC. Filled out from reference TRBV28 and TRBJ2-1, the complete variable domain reads DVKVTQSSRYLVKRTGEKVFLECVQDMDHENMFWYRQDPGLGLRLIYFSYDVKMKEKGDIPEGYSVSREKKERFSLILESASTNQTSMYLCASSLSGTSIRDEQFFGPGTRLTVL.

This clonotype was found many times. With the library built for alpha chains, this beta chain is off target and its frequency is not meaningful. The chain has TRBV19 and TRBJ2-4; TRBD1 is a possible D gene (5 bases). The CDR3 covers 15 residues. CDR1 is LNHDA and CDR2 is SQIVND in the germline V gene (reference sequence). Trimming cost V 3 bases and J 0 bases, with 9 bases left between them. The DNA of the CDR3 is TGTGCCAGTAGTATGACAGAGGCAGCCAAAAACATTCAGTACTTC. This gives the protein CASSMTEAAKNIQYF.